This TCR beta chain was profiled in a study of cytomegalovirus exposure and HLA in healthy donors. Findings of the study overall: Testing in vitro showed three CMV-associated chains specific for CMV antigens. An observed cluster of highly shared sequence variants was recorded as a likely sequencing artifact.

Per germline, CDR1 SGHAT and CDR2 FQNNGV. The CDR3 extends over 13 amino acids. Trimming cost V 5 bases and J 2 bases, with 9 bases left between them. PCR was performed using 60 Vbeta and 13 Jbeta primers. Measured with immunoSEQ multiplex PCR; TCRdb has only the in-frame clones, and not every one. The sample has more than 50,000 clones; 71% are singletons. To note about this clone: The target antigen is unknown.

The sequence derives from a man aged 50-59 years in good health and CMV-seropositive. The sample consisted of PBMCs. This sequence joins TRBV11-2 and TRBJ1-1; D is unresolved. CDR3 nucleotide sequence: TGTGCCAGCAGCGTGAACAGAAACACTGAAGCTTTCTTT. It encodes CASSVNRNTEAFF.